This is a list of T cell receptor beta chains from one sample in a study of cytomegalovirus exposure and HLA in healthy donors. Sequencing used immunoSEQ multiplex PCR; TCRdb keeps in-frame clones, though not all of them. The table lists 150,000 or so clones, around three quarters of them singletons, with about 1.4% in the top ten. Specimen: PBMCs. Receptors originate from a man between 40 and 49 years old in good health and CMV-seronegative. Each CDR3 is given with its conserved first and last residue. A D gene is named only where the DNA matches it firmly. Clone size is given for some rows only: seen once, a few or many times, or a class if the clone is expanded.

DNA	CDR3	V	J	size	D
TGTGCCAGCAGTTTACGTGCGGGTTACAATGAGCAGTTCTTC	CASSLRAGYNEQFF	TRBV27	TRBJ2-1	.	.
TGTGCCAGCAGGAGGGAAACGGGAAGGGGAGGCTACGAGTTCTTC	CASRRETGRGGYEFF	TRBV27	TRBJ2-1	.	.
TGTGCCAGCATCTTCCGGGGGAAAGGCAATGAGCAGTTCTTC	CASIFRGKGNEQFF	TRBV28	TRBJ2-1	.	.
TGTGCCAGCAGCCAAGATCAGAGTAGCGGGAGTCTGGATGAGCAGTTCTTC	CASSQDQSSGSLDEQFF	TRBV14	TRBJ2-1	.	TRBD2
TGTGCCAGTCGACGACAGTTGAACACTGAAGCTTTCTTT	CASRRQLNTEAFF	TRBV19	TRBJ1-1	once	.
TGTGCCAGCAGCTCGATCGGGGGCTCCTACAATGAGCAGTTCTTC	CASSSIGGSYNEQFF	TRBV6-1	TRBJ2-1	few	.
TGTGCCAGCAGGCTGACAGGGCTGCGGGACGAGCAGTACTTC	CASRLTGLRDEQYF	TRBV27	TRBJ2-7	.	TRBD1
TGTGCCAGCAGCTTAGCGCCGGACAGGGGCTATGGCTACACCTTC	CASSLAPDRGYGYTF	TRBV7-8	TRBJ1-2	.	TRBD1
TGTGCCAGCAGCCTAAGACAGGGTCCTGGCTACACCTTC	CASSLRQGPGYTF	TRBV7-2	TRBJ1-2	.	TRBD1
TGTGCCAGCAGCCAATTAGGGGCCTCTTATGAGCAGTACTTC	CASSQLGASYEQYF	TRBV11-3	TRBJ2-7	.	.
TGTGCCAGCAGTCCCGGACTAGCGGGAGGAGCCGGGGAGCTGTTTTTT	CASSPGLAGGAGELFF	TRBV2	TRBJ2-2	.	TRBD2
TGTGCCAGCAGTTTAGGGACACCCTGGGGAGAGACCCAGTACTTC	CASSLGTPWGETQYF	TRBV28	TRBJ2-5	.	.
TGTGCCAGCAGCCGACGGATAAGACTAGAGGCCGCCAATGAGCAGTTCTTC	CASSRRIRLEAANEQFF	TRBV7-2	TRBJ2-1	.	.
TGTGCCAGTAGAGCTGGCGGGACTAGTATCGGCTACGAGCAGTACTTC	CASRAGGTSIGYEQYF	TRBV19	TRBJ2-7	.	TRBD2
TGTTCCAGCAGCAAATCCGGGACAGGGGGAAACACTGAAGCTTTCTTT	CSSSKSGTGGNTEAFF	TRBV7-9	TRBJ1-1	.	TRBD1
TGTGCCAGCCTCCGGGACAAGTACCAAGAGACCCAGTACTTC	CASLRDKYQETQYF	TRBV2	TRBJ2-5	.	.
TGTGCCATCAGTGAGGCGGGACAGGGGTGGGCTGAAGCTTTCTTT	CAISEAGQGWAEAFF	TRBV10-3	TRBJ1-1	.	TRBD1
TGCAGCGTTGAAGGCACGGACAGGGTTATCCCTGAAGCTTTCTTT	CSVEGTDRVIPEAFF	TRBV29-1	TRBJ1-1	.	TRBD1
TGTGCCAGCAGCTTAGTGGCACAGGGGATAGTTAACTATGGCTACACCTTC	CASSLVAQGIVNYGYTF	TRBV7-2	TRBJ1-2	.	TRBD1
TGTGCCAGCAGTGGGACTCCGGGACAGGGCTATCTAAACTATGGCTACACCTTC	CASSGTPGQGYLNYGYTF	TRBV25-1	TRBJ1-2	.	TRBD1
TGTGCCAGTAGTACTCCACAACAGGATAGCTCCTACAATGAGCAGTTCTTC	CASSTPQQDSSYNEQFF	TRBV19	TRBJ2-1	.	.
TGTGCCAGCAGCTTGGAGACAGGGTTGAGCAATCAGCCCCAGCATTTT	CASSLETGLSNQPQHF	TRBV7-6	TRBJ1-5	few	TRBD1
TGTGCCAGCTCATCTCAGCGGGACTCCTACGAGCAGTACTTC	CASSSQRDSYEQYF	TRBV18	TRBJ2-7	few	TRBD2
TGCGCCAGCAGCTCCGGGACAGGAGGCGGCTACACCTTC	CASSSGTGGGYTF	TRBV5-1	TRBJ1-2	.	TRBD1
TGCGCCAGCAGCCAAGTTGGCCTCACCACAGATACGCAGTATTTT	CASSQVGLTTDTQYF	TRBV4-1	TRBJ2-3	.	.
TGTGCCAGTAGTTCCCGGGAGAGTTTTTTCTCTGGAAACACCATATATTTT	CASSSRESFFSGNTIYF	TRBV19	TRBJ1-3	once	.
TGTGCCAGCAGGGTAGGAGGCGACGAGCAGTACTTC	CASRVGGDEQYF	TRBV6-5	TRBJ2-7	once	.